What follows describes a single T cell receptor (beta chain). This specimen comes from a study of cytomegalovirus exposure and HLA in healthy donors. V lost 6 bases and J lost 2, with 4 bases in between. The CDR3 consists of 11 residues. The germline CDR1 and CDR2 sequences are SGHRS and YFSETQ. Vbeta (60) and Jbeta (13) primers were used in the PCR. The method was immunoSEQ multiplex PCR; TCRdb's version includes in-frame clones alone and lacks a portion of them. The data contain under 200,000 clones, approximately 88% of them seen just once; the ten biggest clones take up 1%. The source material was PBMCs. V is TRBV5-1 and J is TRBJ2-3; no firm D call. This sequence originates from a man aged 25-45 years in good health and CMV-seronegative. CDR3 amino acids: CASTNTDTQYF. The DNA for the CDR3 is TGCGCCAGCACAAACACAGATACGCAGTATTTT.